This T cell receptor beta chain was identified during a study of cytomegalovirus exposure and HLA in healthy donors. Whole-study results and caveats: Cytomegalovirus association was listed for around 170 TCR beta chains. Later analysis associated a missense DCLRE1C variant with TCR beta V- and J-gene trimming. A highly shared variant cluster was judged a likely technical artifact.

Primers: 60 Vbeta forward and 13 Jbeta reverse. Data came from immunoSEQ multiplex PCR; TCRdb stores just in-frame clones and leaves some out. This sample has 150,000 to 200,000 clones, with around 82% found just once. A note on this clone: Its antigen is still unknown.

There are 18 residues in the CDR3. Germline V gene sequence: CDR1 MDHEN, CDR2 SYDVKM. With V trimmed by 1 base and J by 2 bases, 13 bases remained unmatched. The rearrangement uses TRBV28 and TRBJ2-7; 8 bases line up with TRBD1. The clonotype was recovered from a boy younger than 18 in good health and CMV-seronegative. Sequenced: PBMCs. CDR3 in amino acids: CASSLFSMFQGATYEQYF. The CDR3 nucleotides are TGTGCCAGCAGTTTATTTAGTATGTTTCAGGGGGCTACCTACGAGCAGTACTTC.